This TCR beta chain was identified during a study of cytomegalovirus exposure and HLA in healthy donors (dated by TCRdb to 2015 to 2018). Describing the broader study: In an earlier analysis of approximately 640 of the donors, less than 350 Gb of sequence data and 95 million to 130 million unique TCR beta sequences from 150 million to 200 million T cells were reported. Approximately 310 gigabases of sequencing data and around 87 million unique TCR sequences were included in an early release covering roughly 700 HLA-typed donors. Of the approximately 400 genotyped donors, about 80% fell in the genetic ancestry cluster associated with self-reported Caucasian donors. The aim of the study was to test whether cataloging public T cell receptors could identify signatures of past pathogen exposure. The study profiled the T cell repertoires of hundreds of subjects by immunosequencing and related them to cytomegalovirus serostatus. A separate validation cohort of about 110 different subjects was used in addition to the roughly 670-subject first cohort. High-throughput TCR immunosequencing, statistical association of individual TCRs with disease status, and machine learning were combined to predict cytomegalovirus infection status. A later analysis re-examined previously published TCR beta repertoires from roughly 720 donors and added high-resolution HLA genotyping to investigate patterns of TCR occurrence. Rather than drawing on any new phenotypic data, the later analysis identified candidate immune exposures from TCR beta sequences and the way those sequences occurred across donors. In an earlier analysis of roughly 580 of the donors, high-throughput TCR beta sequencing was used to judge whether each TCR beta V gene segment behaved as functional or pseudogenic. Alongside the repertoire data, information on donor age, sex, ethnicity and CMV serostatus was compiled. In a later genetic analysis, genome-wide SNP genotypes for about 55% of the roughly 670 donors were used, and that subset was treated as a discovery cohort. Every repertoire in the discovery cohort had been generated on one and the same sequencing platform. Class I and class II HLA loci were covered by the typing at four-digit resolution. The number of typed donors differed by locus: about 620-630 for A, B, C, DRB1 and DQB1; about 520 for DQA1; approximately 600 for DPA1; and 400 to 480 for DPB1. A handful of DR-DQ haplotypes were handled as single units for association and clustering because linkage in the cohort was strong. Among around 400 genotyped donors of the cohort, an average of around 240,000 unique TCR beta nucleotide sequences was sequenced per donor, of which about 19% were non-productive.

Findings and caveats that apply to the study as a whole: V-gene and J-gene trimming of TCR beta chains was associated with a missense DCLRE1C variant in a later genetic analysis, and the association was replicated in an independent cohort. Several of the top co-occurrence clusters appeared to be linked to parvovirus B19, influenza, CMV and Epstein-Barr virus, according to a later analysis. The only immune exposure information available for the cohort was CMV serostatus. In a later analysis, TCR association rates were found to vary across HLA loci, with the most associated TCRs seen for DRB1 alleles and the fewest for HLA-C alleles. Compared with the roughly 600-donor mean, donors in an Asian-associated ancestry cluster had fewer N-insertions in productive TCRs, according to a later genetic analysis. In both the original and validation cohorts, the classifier was reported to diagnose cytomegalovirus status with high specificity and sensitivity. Correlated functional status among segregating V segments might reflect linkage disequilibrium, but an unknown experimental factor could not be ruled out. Across donors, most TCR sequences were observed very rarely, whereas some public TCRs were present in many individuals. Because HLA typing was missing for some donors at each locus, association tests included only the typed subset. A cluster of highly shared sequence variants was judged likely to be a technical artifact of the sequencing pipeline. Most CMV-associated TCR beta chains appeared to be HLA-restricted in a later analysis, and the HLA associations seemed to be driven largely by CMV exposure. Roughly uniform sequencing depth across donors was assumed in presence/absence analyses, although this assumption may not hold. In vitro tests confirmed that three of the cytomegalovirus-associated TCR beta chains recognize cytomegalovirus antigens. Strong co-occurrence of HLA alleles, especially DR and DQ, made assigning TCR associations to individual alleles difficult. A total of 150 to 200 TCR beta chains were listed by the study as associated with cytomegalovirus. A further reported finding was that TCR beta sequences accurately predicted the HLA-A and HLA-B alleles for most subjects in the first cohort. A later analysis associated 15,000 to 20,000 TCR beta sequences with specific HLA alleles at a false discovery rate of 0.05. Broadly in line with IMGT annotations, most TCR beta V segments showed up in productive rearrangements about 90% or about 30% of the time in an earlier analysis of around 600 of the donors. A later analysis found that HLA-associated TCR beta chains were more clonally expanded and had lower generation probabilities than equally common non-associated chains. This cohort had only TCR beta chains sequenced, and the lack of alpha or paired-chain data limited which features could be detected. Because the 87-base-pair reads could not distinguish some IMGT-functional V segments, including TRBV6-2 and TRBV6-3, those segments were excluded. The authors suggested that the approach could potentially be extended to other disease states and immunological phenotypes. The earlier analysis of 587 of the donors excluded roughly 17 rarely observed V segments, including chromosome 9 orphons, because counts were too low.

Comment on this clone: It has no known antigen specificity. Base qualities were left out, and no much larger clone turns up one base away.

Germline trimming: 3 bases from V, 3 bases from J; junction bases outside gene matches: 8. The CDR3 has 16 amino acids, counting the end cysteine and phenylalanine. Kept here is only the CDR3 DNA, which spans 48 bases and is read in frame from base 1. The germline V gene encodes CDR1 SGHRS and CDR2 YFSETQ. The library was made by the immunoSEQ multiplex PCR assay. For the multiplex PCR, a mixture combining 60 forward primers for TCR Vbeta segments and 13 reverse primers for TCR Jbeta segments was used. The CDR3 region of rearranged TCR beta genes was amplified from genomic DNA with a multiplex PCR assay. The Illumina HiSeq System was used to sequence the amplified TCR beta libraries as 87-base-pair reads. The published analysis was carried out like this. A later analysis tallied about 77 million unique TCR beta chains across the approximately 670 repertoires, and about 10 million of those chains were shared by two or more donors. Raw reads were error-corrected and collapsed into unique sequences with a nearest-neighbor algorithm that merged closely related sequences to remove PCR and sequencing errors. To assign V, D and J gene segments, CDR3 sequences were aligned to IMGT reference sequences. For a sequence to be retained, a match of at least six nucleotides to both a V gene segment and a J gene segment was required. Rearrangements were classified as productive when the CDR3 lacked stop codons and remained in frame with V and J, and all other rearrangements were classified as non-productive. Following IMGT convention, CDR3 was defined as the stretch from the second conserved V-encoded cysteine to the conserved J-encoded phenylalanine. In an earlier analysis of more than 550 of the donors, sequences lacking an unambiguous match to a single V gene segment were excluded. In an earlier analysis of almost 600 of the donors, a V segment was called functional when productive rearrangements were above 56.7%, and segregating when the standard deviation between donors exceeded 5%. To diagnose cytomegalovirus status from the catalog of TCR beta chain sequences, a statistical classification framework was built. In a later analysis, V and J genes were assigned by comparing TCR nucleotide sequences against IMGT/GENE-DB human TR gene sequences. Using the TCRdist pipeline, a later analysis assigned CDR3 sequences along with most-parsimonious VDJ recombination scenarios. In a later analysis, each TCR beta chain was defined by its CDR3 amino acid sequence together with its V-gene family, and reads without a unique V-gene family were excluded. To address suspected cross-contamination and a sequencing artifact, a later analysis removed roughly 640 highly shared, low-generation-probability nucleotide sequences. In a later analysis, a clonal expansion index was calculated for each public chain from normalized within-repertoire ranks of inferred template counts. Generation probabilities in a later analysis came from a VDJ recombination model fitted to out-of-frame rearrangements, and those results were checked against IGoR. In a later analysis, TCR-TCR, TCR-HLA and TCR-CMV co-occurrence was scored with hypergeometric tests, and a repertoire-size bias correction was applied to TCR pairs. In a later analysis, false discovery rates were estimated by permuting HLA or CMV assignments 20 times. In a later analysis, co-occurring TCRs were grouped using DBSCAN, with TCRdist sequence similarity added in when clustering inside HLA-allele-positive subsets. Repertoires with fewer than 30,000 or more than 120,000 public chains, plus five repertoires with anomalous nucleotide sharing, were excluded from co-occurrence clustering. TCRdb took over this immuneACCESS table, retaining in-frame rearrangements with V and J assigned. Such tables are incomplete; in checked studies, under half of the missing clones stem from an unresolved V gene, and the remainder is unexplained. That table is the source of V, J and clone size, and D and trimming were worked out from the DNA. The sample table records around 45,000 clones; roughly 51% of these occur just once. 5.5% to 7% of the sample is held by the ten biggest clonotypes.

The cohort was made up of 666 healthy bone marrow donors. All cohort members were sampled while nominally healthy, although unrecorded immune exposures were likely present. The donor tested CMV seronegative and was one of the 352 seronegative cohort members. A peripheral blood sample was collected from each donor, and TCR beta sequencing was performed on peripheral blood mononuclear cells. The Qiagen DNeasy Blood Extraction Kit was used to extract genomic DNA from the blood cell samples. Sequenced material: PBMCs. The rearrangement joined TRBV5-1 to TRBJ2-7, with 11 junctional bases fitting TRBD2. This TCR derives from a man aged 55 to 70 in good health and CMV-seronegative. The DNA sequence follows: TGCGCCAGCAGCTCTGTGACTAGCGGGATACACTACGAGCAGTACTTC. Translated, it gives CASSSVTSGIHYEQYF.